This entry is about one T cell receptor beta chain. With 2 bases removed from V and 3 bases from J, the gap between germline ends came to 8 bases. The germline gives CDR1 SNHLY, CDR2 FYNNEI. CDR3 size: 14 residues. These data come from a study of cytomegalovirus exposure and HLA in healthy donors. The primer mix had 60 Vbeta and 13 Jbeta primers. Libraries were prepared by immunoSEQ multiplex PCR; TCRdb keeps only in-frame clonotypes and omits some of them. The table lists some 110,000 clones. The V gene is TRBV2, the J gene TRBJ1-5; D gene uncertain. The source of this sequence is a man aged 25 to 40 in good health and CMV-seronegative. The sequencing sample was made of PBMCs. The CDR3 DNA reads TGTGCCAGCAGTGAAAGGAGGATCAATCAGCCCCAGCATTTT. This sequence encodes CASSERRINQPQHF.